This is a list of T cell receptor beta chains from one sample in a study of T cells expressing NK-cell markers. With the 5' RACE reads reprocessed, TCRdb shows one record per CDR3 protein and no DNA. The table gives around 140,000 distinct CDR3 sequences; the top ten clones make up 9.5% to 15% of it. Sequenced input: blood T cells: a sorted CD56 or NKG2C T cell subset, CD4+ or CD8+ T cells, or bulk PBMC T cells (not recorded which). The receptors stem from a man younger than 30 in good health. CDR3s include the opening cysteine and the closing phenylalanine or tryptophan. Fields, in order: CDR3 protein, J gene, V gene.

CDR3: CASRQGENSPLHF; J: TRBJ1-6; V: TRBV16
CDR3: CASSEPGTGDTQYF; J: TRBJ2-3; V: TRBV25-1
CDR3: CASRRTSGSGVVGELFF; J: TRBJ2-2; V: TRBV6-1
CDR3: CASSLASRALDYGYTF; J: TRBJ1-2; V: TRBV12-3/TRBV12-4
CDR3: CASSALAEGPDEQFF; J: TRBJ2-1; V: TRBV6-1
CDR3: CASSLEGGSYEQYF; J: TRBJ2-7; V: TRBV7-6
CDR3: CAISGTSGSNEQFF; J: TRBJ2-1; V: TRBV10-3
CDR3: CASADSVVDTEAFF; J: TRBJ1-1; V: TRBV12-3/TRBV12-4
CDR3: CASSPRQELRNIQYF; J: TRBJ2-4; V: TRBV18
CDR3: CATSDFSGPAGGPNEQFF; J: TRBJ2-1; V: TRBV24-1
CDR3: CSARTLEDTQYF; J: TRBJ2-3; V: TRBV20-1
CDR3: CASSQLLWDNSYNEQFF; J: TRBJ2-1; V: TRBV3-1
CDR3: CALSAGPNTGELFF; J: TRBJ2-2; V: TRBV9
CDR3: CASSLGGGQNTEAFF; J: TRBJ1-1; V: TRBV5-1
CDR3: CSGGRQGRYNEQFF; J: TRBJ2-1; V: TRBV29-1
CDR3: CASSGRDTASYNEQFF; J: TRBJ2-1; V: TRBV12-3/TRBV12-4
CDR3: CATSGGPGPPETQYF; J: TRBJ2-5; V: TRBV15
CDR3: CASSQGRSGNTIYF; J: TRBJ1-3; V: TRBV4-1
CDR3: CASRSGQPNEKLFF; J: TRBJ1-4; V: TRBV7-9
CDR3: CASSFRTVNEQFF; J: TRBJ2-1; V: TRBV27
CDR3: CSAPDRKGPYNEQFF; J: TRBJ2-1; V: TRBV20-1
CDR3: CASRATAEAFF; J: TRBJ1-1; V: TRBV27
CDR3: CAWSARLAGGPDEQYF; J: TRBJ2-7; V: TRBV30
CDR3: CASSYTTSLQETQYF; J: TRBJ2-5; V: TRBV7-7
CDR3: CASSLDPFYEQYF; J: TRBJ2-7; V: TRBV7-2
CDR3: CASSEGSVPSYGYTF; J: TRBJ1-2; V: TRBV6-1
CDR3: CASSQAYGELFF; J: TRBJ2-2; V: TRBV6-2/TRBV6-3
CDR3: CASGRGDTQYF; J: TRBJ2-3; V: TRBV12-3/TRBV12-4
CDR3: CASSLESGSGETQYF; J: TRBJ2-5; V: TRBV11-2
CDR3: CASRPRQGVTGELFF; J: TRBJ2-2; V: TRBV12-3/TRBV12-4
CDR3: CASSTGINTDTQYF; J: TRBJ2-3; V: TRBV10-3
CDR3: CARDGVTEAFF; J: TRBJ1-1; V: TRBV2
CDR3: CASAEPYTTTPGGLNTEAFF; J: TRBJ1-1; V: TRBV6-4
CDR3: CSARDYDQGDSGELFF; J: TRBJ2-2; V: TRBV20-1
CDR3: CASTLGDGYNEQFF; J: TRBJ2-1; V: TRBV19
CDR3: CASSPRTVNEKLFF; J: TRBJ1-4; V: TRBV2
CDR3: CASSQDGGQSFQPQHF; J: TRBJ1-5; V: TRBV4-1
CDR3: CASSPPLAGGNEQFF; J: TRBJ2-1; V: TRBV14
CDR3: CSAREGFTAKNIQYF; J: TRBJ2-4; V: TRBV20-1
CDR3: CASSLNTARLYEQFF; J: TRBJ2-1; V: TRBV27
CDR3: CASSQPGTETYGYTF; J: TRBJ1-2; V: TRBV3-1
CDR3: CASSISGSLNNEQFF; J: TRBJ2-1; V: TRBV19
CDR3: CASSLAGQEQETQYF; J: TRBJ2-5; V: TRBV7-9
CDR3: CASSLSRRVAGGRTQYF; J: TRBJ2-3; V: TRBV12-3/TRBV12-4
CDR3: CATGSSYEQYF; J: TRBJ2-7; V: TRBV25-1
CDR3: CASNPGGSTDTQYF; J: TRBJ2-3; V: TRBV12-3/TRBV12-4
CDR3: CASSYSPGRQNTEAFF; J: TRBJ1-1; V: TRBV6-5
CDR3: CASSLVQGLDTQYF; J: TRBJ2-3; V: TRBV7-6